What follows are 27 T cell receptor beta chains derived from one specimen sequenced in a study of identical twins. MiXCR, applied by TCRdb to the 5' RACE reads, yields one record per CDR3 protein. The data hold 1.5 million or so distinct CDR3 sequences, with under 35% observed a single time. Source material: cord blood. Receptor source: a newborn girl in good health.

The chain recombines TRBV5-1 with TRBJ2-2; D gene unclear. The V end lost 0 bases, the J end lost 6 bases, and 6 bases lay between the germline ends. Germline V gene lookup returns CDR1 SGHRS and CDR2 YFSETQ. This CDR3 spans 13 amino acids. The CDR3 loop reads CASSLGVSGELFF. The CDR3 nucleotides read TGCGCCAGCAGCTTGGGGGTATCCGGGGAGCTGTTTTTT.

This clonotype was seen more than once but under ten times. The chain has TRBV20-1 and TRBJ2-3; D unresolved. Germline V gene data show CDR1 as DFQATT and CDR2 as SNEGSKA (reference sequence). The CDR3 length is 12 residues. V lost 8 bases to trimming and J lost 5 bases, with 14 bases between them. This chain's CDR3 is CSPGSFLDTQYF. CDR3 DNA sequence: TGCAGTCCGGGTAGTTTCCTAGATACGCAGTATTTT.

This clonotype was detected only a few times. The chain links TRBV27 to TRBJ2-1; the match to TRBD2 covers 11 bases. Trimming at V came to 5 bases and at J to 5 bases, leaving 8 bases not matched to a gene. The germline V gene encodes CDR1 MNHEY and CDR2 SMNVEV (reference sequence). This CDR3 has 16 residues. In nucleotides, the CDR3 is TGTGCCAGCAGTCCCCGGGGGACTAGCGGCAACAATGAGCAGTTCTTC. Translated, it gives CASSPRGTSGNNEQFF.

The chain carries TRBV25-1 and TRBJ2-1, with 12 bases matching TRBD1. The germline CDR1 and CDR2 sequences are MGHDK and SYGVNS. This CDR3 spans 18 amino acids. With V trimmed by 3 bases and J by 3 bases, 9 bases remained unmatched. The CDR3 DNA sequence: TGTGCCAGCAGTGAGGGACAGGGGGCGCGGGAGGGCTACAATGAGCAGTTCTTC. This translates into CASSEGQGAREGYNEQFF.

Details on this clonotype: A much larger clone differs by one base, so this may be a read error. The genes are TRBV12-3 or TRBV12-4 and TRBJ2-7; D may match TRBD1 or TRBD2 (5 bases each). The CDR3 is made up of 14 amino acids. The CDR3 is CASSPGPGIYGQYF. The CDR3 nucleotides read TGTGCCAGCAGTCCGGGACCAGGGATCTACGGGCAGTACTTC.

The chain links TRBV11-2 to TRBJ2-7; D uncertain. V lost 2 bases, J lost 0 bases, and 14 bases lay in between. The CDR3 consists of 16 residues. Germline V gives CDR1 SGHAT, CDR2 FQNNGV. CDR3 sequence: CASSLRFRASSYEQYF. The CDR3 bases are TGTGCCAGCAGCTTAAGGTTTCGGGCCAGCTCCTACGAGCAGTACTTC.

This chain uses TRBV2 with TRBJ2-7, with 8 bases lining up with TRBD1. Per the germline V gene, CDR1 is SNHLY and CDR2 is FYNNEI. CDR3 length equals 11 residues. The ends lost 3 bases at V and 9 bases at J; junction bases unmatched: 1. This chain's CDR3 is CASSEGTGQYF. The CDR3 coding sequence is TGTGCCAGCAGTGAGGGGACAGGGCAGTACTTC.

This chain links TRBV12-3 or TRBV12-4 with TRBJ2-1, with TRBD2 matching 8 bases. CDR3 size: 14 residues. V was clipped by 3 bases and J by 8 bases; unmatched bases: 6. The CDR3 region is CASSFRTSRDEQFF. As DNA, the CDR3 is TGTGCCAGCAGTTTTCGGACTAGCAGGGATGAGCAGTTCTTC.

This clonotype has only a few counts. The chain uses TRBV24-1 and TRBJ2-5; TRBD2 aligns across 14 bases. Germline values: CDR1 KGHDR, CDR2 SFDVKD. The CDR3 covers 16 residues. The V segment lost 4 bases and the J segment 4 bases; nucleotides outside the gene matches: 4. The CDR3 nucleotides are TGTGCCACCAGTGAGGGGACTAGCGGGAGAACAGAGACCCAGTACTTC. Amino acid sequence: CATSEGTSGRTETQYF.

The DNA for the CDR3 is TGTGCCAGCAGCCAAGATCTATTGGGGGCAGATACGCAGTATTTT. Translated, it gives CASSQDLLGADTQYF. The chain employs TRBV3-1 and TRBJ2-3; the D gene could be TRBD1 or TRBD2 (5 bases each). V dropped 0 bases and J dropped 4 bases, with 11 bases sitting between them. The CDR3 sequence is 15 residues long. CDR1 LGHDT and CDR2 YNNKEL come from the germline V gene (reference sequence).

This clonotype was found a few times. The chain links TRBV5-1 to TRBJ1-1; 8 bases align to TRBD1. The V gene end was trimmed by 4 bases and the J gene end by 1 base; junction bases not matched to a gene: 6. The CDR3 is 15 residues long. Germline values: CDR1 SGHRS, CDR2 YFSETQ. CDR3 bases: TGCGCCAGCAGCGCATTAACAGGGGGGAACACTGAAGCTTTCTTT. Protein sequence: CASSALTGGNTEAFF.

Concerning this clonotype: An end of the junction does not agree with germline; a read error may underlie this. V and J are TRBV3-1 and TRBJ1-1; 9 bases are shared with TRBD1. The CDR3 is 15 amino acids. The germline V gene encodes CDR1 LGHDT and CDR2 YNNKEL (reference sequence). CDR3 coding DNA: TGTGCCGGCAGCCCGACGACAGGGGGGAACACTGAAGCTTTCTTT. Amino acids: CAGSPTTGGNTEAFF. The variable domain in full, with the rest retrieved from reference TRBV3-1 and TRBJ1-1, is DTAVSQTPKYLVTQMGNDKSIKCEQNLGHDTMYWYKQDSKKFLKIMFSYNNKELIINETVPNRFSPKSPDKAHLNLHINSLELGDSAVYFCAGSPTTGGNTEAFFGQGTRLTVV.

This clonotype has only a few counts. This chain uses TRBV7-9 with TRBJ2-7, with D possibly matching TRBD2 (6 bases). Germline CDR1 reads SEHNR; CDR2 reads FQNEAQ (reference sequence). Trimming shortened V by 3 bases and J by 1 base, and 16 bases separated the two germline ends. CDR3 size: 16 residues. The CDR3 sequence: CASSFVPEGLSYEQYF. The CDR3, as DNA: TGTGCCAGCAGCTTTGTCCCAGAGGGACTTTCCTACGAGCAGTACTTC.

The gene calls are TRBV20-1 and TRBJ2-2; TRBD2 matches 9 bases. The ends lost 0 bases at V and 1 base at J; junction bases unmatched: 6. CDR1 and CDR2 from the germline V gene are DFQATT and SNEGSKA (reference sequence). This CDR3 comprises 17 residues. The CDR3 region has the DNA TGCAGTGCTAGAGATGGGGGACTAGCCGAGAACACCGGGGAGCTGTTTTTT. Residues: CSARDGGLAENTGELFF.

This clonotype was counted only a few times. CDR3 loop: CATSSGRLGQETQYF. Written as DNA, the CDR3 is TGTGCCACCAGCAGCGGGAGATTAGGGCAAGAGACCCAGTACTTC. V gene TRBV15 combines with J gene TRBJ2-5; possibly TRBD2 for D (6 bases). CDR1 and CDR2 from the germline V gene are LNHNV and YYDKDF (reference sequence). V was trimmed by 3 bases and J by 2 bases, leaving 13 bases between them. CDR3 length equals 15 residues.

The chain has TRBV29-1 and TRBJ2-3; D remains ambiguous. The CDR3 length is 15 residues. The germline CDR1 and CDR2 sequences are SQVTM and ANQGSEA. V was cut by 5 bases and J by 2 bases, with 17 bases left in between. CDR3: CSVTKLSTVTDTQYF. The CDR3 DNA follows: TGCAGCGTTACCAAGCTTAGCACAGTCACAGATACGCAGTATTTT.

This clonotype is a singleton in its sample. The V and J genes are TRBV4-2 and TRBJ2-3, with 8 bases identical to TRBD2. The V and J ends lost 0 bases and 3 bases, in that order; junction bases with no gene match: 14. This CDR3 comprises 19 residues. Looked up from germline, CDR1 is LGHNA and CDR2 is YNFKEQ. DNA for the CDR3: TGTGCCAGCAGCCAAGAGTGGGGGGTTAGCGGGGTGTGGACAGATACGCAGTATTTT. Amino acids: CASSQEWGVSGVWTDTQYF.

Concerning this clonotype: Compared with germline, one end of the junction differs, possibly owing to a read error. The chain couples TRBV7-9 to TRBJ2-7; maybe TRBD2 (6 bases). The CDR3 sequence is 15 residues long. Germline CDR1 and CDR2: SEHNR and FQNEAQ (reference sequence). In DNA, the CDR3 is TGTGCCAGCAGCTTACACGCAGGAGGAGGGGACGAGCAGCACTTC. Its protein product is CASSLHAGGGDEQHF.

This rearrangement joins TRBV29-1 to TRBJ2-7; no reliable D call. V was trimmed by 7 bases and J by 5 bases, leaving 18 bases between them. The germline CDR1 and CDR2 sequences are SQVTM and ANQGSEA. The CDR3 sequence is 13 residues long. CDR3 DNA sequence: TGCAGCGCCCTACTTCTAGGGAACAACGAGCAGTACTTC. Its translation is CSALLLGNNEQYF.

The V gene is TRBV28, the J gene TRBJ1-1; no firm D call. The CDR3 contains 13 residues. Looked up from germline, CDR1 is MDHEN and CDR2 is SYDVKM. The V gene lost 4 bases and the J gene lost 6 bases, with 12 bases spanning the gap. CDR3 nucleotides: TGTGCCAGCAGTTCTTATAGGCCCGCTGAAGCTTTCTTT. This codes for CASSSYRPAEAFF.

This sequence joins TRBV27 and TRBJ2-5, with 9 positions matching TRBD2. CDR3 length equals 16 residues. Trimming cost V 1 base and J 0 bases; bases outside gene matches: 3. CDR1 MNHEY and CDR2 SMNVEV come from the germline V gene (reference sequence). The CDR3 bases are TGTGCCAGCAGTTTATGGGCTAGCGGGGACCAAGAGACCCAGTACTTC. Translating it yields CASSLWASGDQETQYF.

Only a few counts were recorded for this clonotype. The chain couples TRBV5-1 to TRBJ2-1; TRBD2 might be the D (5 bases). The germline gives CDR1 SGHRS, CDR2 YFSETQ. This CDR3 region has 16 residues. V was pared by 6 bases and J by 0 bases, with 16 bases between. The CDR3: CASTWTHLSSYNEQFF. CDR3 DNA sequence: TGCGCCAGCACGTGGACTCACCTCAGCTCCTACAATGAGCAGTTCTTC. The full variable domain, with the rest looked up from reference TRBV5-1 and TRBJ2-1, is KAGVTQTPRYLIKTRGQQVTLSCSPISGHRSVSWYQQTPGQGLQFLFEYFSETQRNKGNFPGRFSGRQFSNSRSEMNVSTLELGDSALYLCASTWTHLSSYNEQFFGPGTRLTVL.

This clonotype was observed once. Its ends do not fully match the called genes, so a read error is possible. The CDR3 DNA reads TGTGCCAGCAGCTTAGTCCCCAGGGCGAACACTGAAACTTTCTTT. It specifies CASSLVPRANTETFF. The genes are TRBV7-9 and TRBJ1-1; tentatively, D is TRBD1 (5 bases). The CDR3 is 15 residues long. CDR1 and CDR2 (germline): SEHNR, FQNEAQ (reference sequence).

The rearrangement uses TRBV7-9 and TRBJ2-7, with D unclear. Germline values: CDR1 SEHNR, CDR2 FQNEAQ (reference sequence). This CDR3 contains 16 residues. Trimming shortened V by 5 bases and J by 3 bases, and 20 bases separated the two germline ends. The CDR3 nucleotides are TGTGCCAGCAGCCCCCCCCTGAAGTCGGGCCGCTACGAGCAGTACTTC. This encodes CASSPPLKSGRYEQYF. Supplemented by reference TRBV7-9 and TRBJ2-7, the full variable domain reads DTGVSQNPRHKITKRGQNVTFRCDPISEHNRLYWYRQTLGQGPEFLTYFQNEAQLEKSRLLSDRFSAERPKGSFSTLEIQRTEQGDSAMYLCASSPPLKSGRYEQYFGPGTRLTVT.

This rearrangement joins TRBV24-1 to TRBJ2-1; D remains unclear. Trimming shortened V by 0 bases and J by 0 bases, and 8 bases separated the two germline ends. The CDR3 spans 16 residues. Germline assignment: CDR1 KGHDR and CDR2 SFDVKD. The CDR3 DNA reads TGTGCCACCAGTGATTTGCGACGGAGCTCCTACAATGAGCAGTTCTTC. This encodes CATSDLRRSSYNEQFF.

The table lists this clonotype with a count of one. The chain combines TRBV3-1 with TRBJ1-1; possibly TRBD1 for D (5 bases). With 0 bases removed from V and 6 bases from J, the gap between germline ends came to 14 bases. Germline CDR1 is LGHDT and CDR2 is YNNKEL (reference sequence). This CDR3 spans 15 amino acids. The CDR3 here is CASSQDPSGGAEAFF. CDR3 sequence (DNA): TGTGCCAGCAGCCAAGATCCCTCGGGAGGGGCTGAAGCTTTCTTT.

This clonotype was detected many times. The V call is TRBV7-9, the J call TRBJ1-2; 7 bases map to TRBD1. After removal of 0 bases from V and 2 bases from J, the junction contained 3 bases not matched to a gene. From germline, CDR1 is SEHNR and CDR2 FQNEAQ (reference sequence). CDR3 size: 15 residues. The CDR3 sequence is CASSLAPTGNYGYTF. The CDR3 DNA reads TGTGCCAGCAGCTTAGCCCCGACAGGGAACTATGGCTACACCTTC.